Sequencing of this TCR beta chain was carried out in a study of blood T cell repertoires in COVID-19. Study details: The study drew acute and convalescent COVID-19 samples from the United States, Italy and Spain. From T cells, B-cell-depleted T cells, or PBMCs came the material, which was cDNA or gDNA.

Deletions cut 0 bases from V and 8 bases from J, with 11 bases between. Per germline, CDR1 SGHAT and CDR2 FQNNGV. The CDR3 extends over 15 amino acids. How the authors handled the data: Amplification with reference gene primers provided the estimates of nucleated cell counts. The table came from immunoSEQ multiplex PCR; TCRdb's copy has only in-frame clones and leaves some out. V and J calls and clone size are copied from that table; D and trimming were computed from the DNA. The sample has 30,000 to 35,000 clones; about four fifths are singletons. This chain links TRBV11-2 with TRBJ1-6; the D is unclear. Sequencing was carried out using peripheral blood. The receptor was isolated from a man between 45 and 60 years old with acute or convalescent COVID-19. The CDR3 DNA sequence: TGTGCCAGCAGCTTAGAGATTGGCAGTTATTCACCCCTCCACTTT. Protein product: CASSLEIGSYSPLHF.